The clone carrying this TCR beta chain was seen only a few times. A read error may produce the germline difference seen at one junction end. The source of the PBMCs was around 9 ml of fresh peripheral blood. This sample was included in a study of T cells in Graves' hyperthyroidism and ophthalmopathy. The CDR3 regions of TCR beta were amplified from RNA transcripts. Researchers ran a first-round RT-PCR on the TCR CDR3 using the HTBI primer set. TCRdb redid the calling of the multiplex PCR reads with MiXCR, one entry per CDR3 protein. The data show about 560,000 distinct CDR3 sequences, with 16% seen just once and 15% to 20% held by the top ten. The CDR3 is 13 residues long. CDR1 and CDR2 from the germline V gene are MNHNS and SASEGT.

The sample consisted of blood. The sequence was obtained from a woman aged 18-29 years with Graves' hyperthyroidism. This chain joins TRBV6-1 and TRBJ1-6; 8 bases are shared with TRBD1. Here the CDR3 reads CASREAGGSPLHF. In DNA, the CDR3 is TGTGCCAGCAGGGAAGCAGGGGGCTCACCCCTCCACTTT.